Listed below are T cell receptor beta chains from one sample, sequenced in a study of CD8+ T cells in alopecia areata. This table comes from immunoSEQ multiplex PCR, and its TCRdb copy is limited to in-frame clones, with some not included. The repertoire holds about 120,000 clones, under 60% seen once, with 9.5% to 15% in the top ten. Source: CD8+ T cells sorted from blood, taken at week 24, from a patient treated with tofacitinib. These receptors were obtained from a human donor with alopecia areata. Both conserved end residues are part of each CDR3. D genes are given only for firm matches. Size values are once, few and many counts, or a class for expanded clones, and some rows have none.

. | TRBJ2-7 | . | TRBV11-2 | TGTGCCAGCAGCCCCGGAGAGTCCTACGAGCAGTACTTC | CASSPGESYEQYF
. | TRBJ2-7 | . | TRBV27 | TGTGCCAGCAGCCTAAGGGGGTCCGAGCAGTACTTC | CASSLRGSEQYF
few | TRBJ2-6 | . | TRBV7-9 | TGTGCCAGCAGCCCCCTGGGGGCCAACGTCCTGACTTTC | CASSPLGANVLTF
. | TRBJ2-7 | . | TRBV27 | TGTGCCAGCAGCTTAATTCAGAGCTCCTACGAGCAGTACTTC | CASSLIQSSYEQYF
. | TRBJ2-5 | TRBD1 | TRBV7-9 | TGTGCCAGCAGCTTATGGACAGGGGCGTTGGAGACCCAGTACTTC | CASSLWTGALETQYF
. | TRBJ2-1 | . | TRBV29-1 | TGCAGCGTTGACGGTAGCTCCTACAATGAGCAGTTCTTC | CSVDGSSYNEQFF
. | TRBJ2-2 | . | TRBV5-4 | TGTGCCAGCAGCTTAGGCCCCTCGGAGCTGTTTTTT | CASSLGPSELFF
. | TRBJ1-5 | . | TRBV7-2 | TGTGCCAGCACCCTACATGCTAATCAGCCCCAGCATTTT | CASTLHANQPQHF
few | TRBJ1-2 | . | TRBV10-3 | TGTGCCATCAACTTCGGGGACAAGGTGCATGGCTACACCTTC | CAINFGDKVHGYTF
. | TRBJ2-7 | . | TRBV30 | TGTGCCTGGAGCGCCAACGCGGTGATGGGTTACGAGCAGTACTTC | CAWSANAVMGYEQYF
. | TRBJ2-7 | . | TRBV5-6 | TGTGCCAGCAGCTTAGGACAGAACTCCTACGAGCAGTACTTC | CASSLGQNSYEQYF
. | TRBJ2-1 | . | TRBV30 | TGTGCCTGGTCCCCCGGAGCCGGATACAATGAGCAGTTCTTC | CAWSPGAGYNEQFF
. | TRBJ1-5 | TRBD1 | TRBV5-6 | TGTGCCAGCAGCTTGGGGACCGGGACAGGTAATCAGCCCCAGCATTTT | CASSLGTGTGNQPQHF
. | TRBJ1-2 | . | TRBV5-6 | TGTGCCAGCAGCACGCAGGGTTTCGACTATGGCTACACCTTC | CASSTQGFDYGYTF
. | TRBJ1-1 | . | TRBV7-2 | TGTGCCAGCAGCTTAGAAGGGGGGCTTAGAAACACTGAAGCTTTCTTT | CASSLEGGLRNTEAFF
. | TRBJ2-7 | TRBD1 | TRBV4-3 | TGCGCCAGCAGCCAAGCGACAGGGAACGAGCAGTACTTC | CASSQATGNEQYF
. | TRBJ2-7 | . | TRBV14 | TGTGCCAGCAGCCACTCTTCCTACGAGCAGTACTTC | CASSHSSYEQYF
. | TRBJ2-2 | TRBD2 | TRBV5-1 | TGCGCCAGCAGCTTGGAAGCTCTAGCGGGGACTTCATATCCGGAGCTGTTTTTT | CASSLEALAGTSYPELFF
few | TRBJ2-5 | . | TRBV5-6 | TGTGCCAGCAGCACTGGGGGCGGCGAGGAGACCCAGTACTTC | CASSTGGGEETQYF
few | TRBJ1-1 | . | TRBV7-3 | TGTGCCAGCAGCCTCTGGGAAAGGACTGAAGCTTTCTTT | CASSLWERTEAFF
. | TRBJ1-2 | . | TRBV19 | TGTGCCAGTAGTCAGGCAGGGACCATCCCCTATGGCTACACCTTC | CASSQAGTIPYGYTF
few | TRBJ2-5 | . | TRBV19 | TGTGCCAGTAGATCCATCCAGGGGCAGGAGACCCAGTACTTC | CASRSIQGQETQYF
. | TRBJ1-1 | . | TRBV29-1 | TGCAGCGTTTGGGGGGGATGGGACACTGAAGCTTTCTTT | CSVWGGWDTEAFF
. | TRBJ2-7 | . | TRBV6-5 | TGTGCCAGCAGTTACTCAGCAGAGACCTACGAGCAGTACTTC | CASSYSAETYEQYF
few | TRBJ2-7 | . | TRBV4-2 | TGTGCCAGCAGCCAAGATTGGGAAACCTACGAGCAGTACTTC | CASSQDWETYEQYF
. | TRBJ2-1 | . | TRBV15 | TGTGCCACCAGCATGACAGGGAGGGACAATGAGCAGTTCTTC | CATSMTGRDNEQFF
. | TRBJ2-7 | . | TRBV7-9 | TGTGCCAGCAGCTCGGCGAATTTCTACGAGCAGTACTTC | CASSSANFYEQYF
once | TRBJ2-1 | . | TRBV19 | TGTGCCAGTAGTATGGGGAGATACAATGAGCAGTTCTTC | CASSMGRYNEQFF
few | TRBJ2-3 | TRBD2 | TRBV2 | TGTGCCAGCAGTGATGTAGCGGGGGGTAGAGATACGCAGTATTTT | CASSDVAGGRDTQYF
. | TRBJ2-5 | TRBD2 | TRBV13 | TGTGCCAGCAGCTCCGGGGGGGAGCAAGAGACCCAGTACTTC | CASSSGGEQETQYF
. | TRBJ1-2 | . | TRBV5-1 | TGCGCCAGCAGCTTGGACAGTACTCCAACGGGCTACACCTTC | CASSLDSTPTGYTF
. | TRBJ2-1 | . | TRBV14 | TGTGCCAGCAGCCCGAGGCGAGGGTATCCGGACAATGAGCAGTTCTTC | CASSPRRGYPDNEQFF
few | TRBJ2-7 | . | TRBV5-1 | TGCGCCAGCAGCTTGGGGATAGCGGCGGCCTTAGGGCAGTACTTC | CASSLGIAAALGQYF
few | TRBJ1-1 | . | TRBV6-1 | TGTGCCAGCAGCGCAGACAGTGAAGCTTTCTTT | CASSADSEAFF
. | TRBJ1-3 | . | TRBV27 | TGTGCCAGCAGCGAGGGCACTGGAAACACCATATATTTT | CASSEGTGNTIYF
. | TRBJ1-5 | . | TRBV6-1 | TGTGCCAGCAGTCCCGATGATATTCAGCCCCAGCATTTT | CASSPDDIQPQHF
. | TRBJ2-2 | . | TRBV11-2 | TGTGCCAGCAGCTCTCAACCCGGGGAGCTGTTTTTT | CASSSQPGELFF
. | TRBJ1-2 | . | TRBV7-2 | TGTGCCAGCAGCACCAACGACATGGGCTATGGCTACACCTTC | CASSTNDMGYGYTF
. | TRBJ2-3 | TRBD1 | TRBV5-6 | TGTGCCAGCAGCGACGACAGGGAGAGAGCAGATACGCAGTATTTT | CASSDDRERADTQYF
. | TRBJ1-2 | . | TRBV30 | TGTGCCTGGAGTTGGAGGGCTGGCTACACCTTC | CAWSWRAGYTF
. | TRBJ2-3 | . | TRBV27 | TGTGCCAGCAGTTTATTACAGGGTTTTGGCACAGATACGCAGTATTTT | CASSLLQGFGTDTQYF
. | TRBJ1-2 | . | TRBV27 | TGTGCCAGCAGTTTCACCCCGGGAGGTGGATATGGCTACACCTTC | CASSFTPGGGYGYTF
few | TRBJ2-7 | . | TRBV10-3 | TGTGCCATCAGTGAGTCCGGGAGACTAACTAACGAGCAGTACTTC | CAISESGRLTNEQYF
. | TRBJ1-6 | TRBD1 | TRBV13 | TGTGCCAGCAGCCACGGGACAGGGACCCTACCCCTCCACTTT | CASSHGTGTLPLHF
few | TRBJ2-5 | . | TRBV25-1 | TGTGCCAGCAGTGATTGCCCCCGAAGGGGGGCGGGTGAGACCCAGTACTTC | CASSDCPRRGAGETQYF
. | TRBJ2-5 | TRBD2 | TRBV7-2 | TGTGCCAGCAGCTCCGGGACTAGCGGGGGGGCCGGGGGTCTGGAGACCCAGTACTTC | CASSSGTSGGAGGLETQYF
. | TRBJ2-7 | TRBD2 | TRBV2 | TGTGCCAGCAGTGAAATAGCGGGTTCCTACGAGCAGTACTTC | CASSEIAGSYEQYF
. | TRBJ2-3 | . | TRBV5-6 | TGTGCCAGCAGCTTGGCGGTCACCTCTAGCACAGATACGCAGTATTTT | CASSLAVTSSTDTQYF
. | TRBJ1-2 | . | TRBV27 | TGTGCCAGCAGTGTCCGGCCGCTGGGCTATGGCTACACCTTC | CASSVRPLGYGYTF